This TCR beta chain was observed in a study of shared clonotypes between healthy human individuals. Naive CD8 cells were CD45RO-negative, positively selected for CCR7, excluding terminally differentiated effector memory CD45RA+ cells. The protocol was immunoSEQ multiplex PCR, while the TCRdb copy is restricted to in-frame clones and leaves out a portion. The table includes nearly 2 million clones, 85% to 95% detected once. From germline, CDR1 is SGHNT and CDR2 YYREEE (reference sequence). Trimming shortened V by 0 bases and J by 5 bases, and 15 bases separated the two germline ends. The CDR3 length is 15 residues.

The chain joins TRBV5-4 to TRBJ2-7; D is unclear. The receptor's source is a young man in good health. Sequenced input: naive CD8+ T cells sorted from blood. CDR3 loop: CASSLDGTVPNEQYF. The CDR3 DNA reads TGTGCCAGCAGCTTGGACGGCACCGTCCCCAACGAGCAGTACTTC.